Listed below are T cell receptor beta chains from one sample, sequenced in a study of neurological immune-mediated disorders. From the 5' RACE reads, TCRdb called clonotypes with MiXCR, one entry per CDR3 protein. The data show over 45,000 distinct CDR3 sequences, about 5.6% seen once. Sequences were obtained from CD4+ T cells from blood. These receptors were taken from a woman younger than 35 with multiple sclerosis. The CDR3 runs from the conserved cysteine through the conserved F or W. D genes are given only for firm matches. Size is omitted from some rows. Given values are once, few, many or a class for expanded clones.

d_call j_call v_call clone_size cdr3_aa cdr3_nt
. TRBJ2-5 TRBV5-1 many CASSLEQLETQYF TGCGCCAGCAGCTTGGAACAGCTGGAGACCCAGTACTTC
. TRBJ1-5 TRBV12-3/TRBV12-4 many CASSLSLMPQHF TGTGCCAGCAGCCTAAGTTTGATGCCCCAGCATTTT
. TRBJ1-2 TRBV10-3 . CAIRTENYGYTF TGTGCCATCAGGACAGAAAACTATGGCTACACCTTC
. TRBJ1-1 TRBV10-1 many CASSAMGSTEAFF TGCGCCAGCAGTGCCATGGGGAGCACTGAAGCTTTCTTT
. TRBJ1-2 TRBV28 few CASSGTNYGYTF TGTGCCAGCTCCGGGACTAACTATGGCTACACCTTC
. TRBJ1-2 TRBV27 few CASSLTEGYGYTF TGTGCCAGCAGTCTCACAGAGGGCTATGGCTACACCTTC
. TRBJ1-2 TRBV25-1 many CASSDRAAYGYTF TGTGCCAGCAGTGACAGAGCAGCCTATGGCTACACCTTC
. TRBJ1-2 TRBV28 many CASSRPQANYGYTF TGTGCCAGCAGTCGGCCCCAAGCTAACTATGGCTACACCTTC
. TRBJ2-1 TRBV3-1 many CASTKEPKDEQFF TGTGCCAGCACCAAGGAGCCTAAGGATGAGCAGTTCTTC
. TRBJ2-2 TRBV24-1 many CATSDLRMNTGELFF TGTGCCACCAGTGATTTGCGGATGAACACCGGGGAGCTGTTTTTT
. TRBJ1-5 TRBV2 once CASSENRNQPQHF TGTGCCAGCAGTGAAAACAGGAATCAGCCCCAGCATTTT
TRBD1 TRBJ1-2 TRBV7-2 many CASSLEAGGGYTF TGTGCCAGCAGCTTAGAGGCAGGGGGAGGCTACACCTTC
. TRBJ2-5 TRBV28 many CASSFRLETQYF TGTGCCAGCAGTTTCCGGTTGGAGACCCAGTACTTC
TRBD2 TRBJ2-1 TRBV6-5 many CASSYSAGGATYNEQFF TGTGCCAGCAGTTACTCCGCCGGGGGGGCCACCTACAATGAGCAGTTCTTC
TRBD2 TRBJ2-3 TRBV5-1 many CASSTRTSGGLFSTDTQYF TGCGCCAGCAGCACGCGGACTAGCGGGGGCCTTTTTAGCACAGATACGCAGTATTTT
. TRBJ1-2 TRBV28 many CASTLGNYGYTF TGTGCCAGCACTCTGGGAAACTATGGCTACACCTTC
TRBD1 TRBJ1-1 TRBV28 many CASNPHGGGGTEAFF TGTGCCAGCAACCCCCATGGAGGGGGCGGGACTGAAGCTTTCTTT
TRBD2 TRBJ2-1 TRBV9 . CASSVVASGVINEQFF TGTGCCAGCAGCGTAGTGGCTAGCGGGGTAATTAATGAGCAGTTCTTC
TRBD2 TRBJ2-3 TRBV30 . CAWSALAGSTDTQYF TGTGCCTGGAGTGCCCTAGCGGGGAGCACAGATACGCAGTATTTT
TRBD2 TRBJ2-2 TRBV5-5 . CASSPRGVNTGELFF TGTGCCAGCAGCCCACGGGGGGTGAACACCGGGGAGCTGTTTTTT
. TRBJ1-1 TRBV6-5 many CASSYTGTLNTEAFF TGTGCCAGCAGTTACACGGGAACCCTGAACACTGAAGCTTTCTTT
. TRBJ1-1 TRBV28 many CASSPPQGIRAEAFF TGTGCCAGCAGTCCACCCCAGGGGATAAGGGCTGAAGCTTTCTTT
. TRBJ2-2 TRBV29-1 few CSIETDSENAGELFF TGCAGCATCGAAACTGACAGCGAAAACGCCGGGGAGCTGTTTTTT
TRBD1 TRBJ2-7 TRBV5-6 . CASSAGQGAYEQYF TGTGCCAGCAGCGCGGGACAGGGGGCCTACGAGCAGTACTTC
. TRBJ1-5 TRBV6-2/TRBV6-3 many CASSRTVQTRYSNQPQHF TGTGCCAGCAGTCGGACAGTACAAACCAGATATAGCAATCAGCCCCAGCATTTT
TRBD1 TRBJ1-3 TRBV7-6 many CASSLGQGIGSGNTIYF TGTGCCAGCAGCTTAGGACAGGGAATAGGAAGTGGAAACACCATATATTTT
TRBD1 TRBJ2-1 TRBV27 medium-sized CASKTGQGWNEQFF TGTGCCAGCAAAACGGGACAGGGGTGGAATGAGCAGTTCTTC
. TRBJ2-5 TRBV6-6 many CASSYSRSRQETQYF TGTGCCAGCAGTTACTCGCGGTCACGGCAAGAGACCCAGTACTTC
. TRBJ2-7 TRBV28 many CASSTYEQYF TGTGCCAGCAGTACCTACGAGCAGTACTTC
. TRBJ1-5 TRBV6-4 many CASRDPKDNQPQHF TGTGCCAGCAGGGACCCAAAAGACAATCAGCCCCAGCATTTT
. TRBJ1-6 TRBV10-3 many CAISDSIRRNSPLHF TGTGCCATCAGTGATTCTATAAGGCGGAATTCACCCCTCCACTTT
TRBD1 TRBJ2-7 TRBV5-1 many CASSLPGQGVSYEQYF TGCGCCAGCAGCTTGCCAGGACAGGGGGTGTCATACGAGCAGTACTTC
. TRBJ1-1 TRBV4-1 many CASSQAGQYTEAFF TGCGCCAGCAGCCAAGCCGGACAGTACACTGAAGCTTTCTTT
. TRBJ1-2 TRBV6-5 many CASSFRFDSLANYGYTF TGTGCCAGCAGTTTCCGATTTGACAGCTTAGCTAACTATGGCTACACCTTC
. TRBJ2-1 TRBV6-6 many CASSSSPRGSYNEQFF TGTGCCAGCAGTTCTAGTCCTCGGGGCTCCTACAATGAGCAGTTCTTC
TRBD2 TRBJ2-1 TRBV7-7 few CASSPLAGESSYNEQFF TGTGCTAGCAGCCCCTTGGCGGGGGAGAGCTCCTACAATGAGCAGTTCTTC
. TRBJ1-4 TRBV18 many CASSPGATGSGKLFF TGTGCCAGCTCACCGGGGGCAACCGGTAGCGGAAAACTGTTTTTT
. TRBJ1-3 TRBV7-2 many CASSRGAESSGNTIYF TGTGCCAGCAGCCGCGGGGCAGAAAGCTCTGGAAACACCATATATTTT
TRBD2 TRBJ2-1 TRBV12-3/TRBV12-4 . CASTHRGGLYNEQFF TGTGCCAGCACTCATCGCGGGGGGCTATACAATGAGCAGTTCTTC
. TRBJ1-2 TRBV28 many CASSTTNYGYTF TGTGCCAGCAGTACCACGAACTATGGCTACACCTTC
. TRBJ1-1 TRBV6-1 many CASSEDGRNTEAFF TGTGCCAGCAGCGAGGACGGCCGGAACACTGAAGCTTTCTTT
. TRBJ1-3 TRBV7-9 few CASSLRTEGSGNTIYF TGTGCCAGCAGCCTAAGGACGGAGGGATCTGGAAACACCATATATTTT
TRBD1 TRBJ1-2 TRBV4-3 many CASSQGTGDGYTF TGCGCCAGCAGCCAGGGGACAGGGGATGGCTACACCTTC
. TRBJ1-6 TRBV2 many CASSERGSYNSPLHF TGTGCCAGCAGTGAAAGGGGTTCCTATAATTCACCCCTCCACTTT